The 15 T cell receptor beta chains presented below share a single source sample, sequenced in a study of T cells in Graves' hyperthyroidism and ophthalmopathy. RNA transcripts provided the source from which TCR beta CDR3 regions were amplified. First-round RT-PCR of the TCR CDR3 relied on the HTBI primer set. TCRdb processed the multiplex PCR reads anew with MiXCR; each CDR3 protein has one entry. Among around 620,000 distinct CDR3 sequences listed, roughly 46% were seen once. Sequencing used peripheral blood or thyroid tissue (not recorded which). The receptors were sampled from an adult woman with Graves' disease, either hyperthyroidism or ophthalmopathy (not recorded which).

Ten or more counts support this clonotype. The rearrangement links TRBV19 to TRBJ1-5, with 9 bases identical to TRBD1. The CDR3 spans 16 residues. The germline gives CDR1 LNHDA, CDR2 SQIVND (reference sequence). Trimming cost V 3 bases and J 9 bases; bases outside gene matches: 12. The CDR3 DNA follows: TGTGCCAGTAGTATCTACAGGGGGCCCCAAGCAGGGCCCCAGCATTTT. Encoded protein: CASSIYRGPQAGPQHF.

V gene TRBV2 combines with J gene TRBJ2-5, with 13 bases matching TRBD2. Germline loops: CDR1 SNHLY, CDR2 FYNNEI. V lost 9 bases to trimming and J lost 6 bases; unmatched junction nucleotides: 7. The CDR3 length is 14 residues. CDR3 sequence reads: CASTPGLAGQTQYF. CDR3 nucleotide sequence: TGTGCCAGTACTCCGGGACTAGCGGGACAGACCCAGTACTTC.

CDR3 sequence reads: CASRPPGKTQYF. The DNA of the CDR3 is TGTGCCAGCAGGCCCCCCGGAAAGACCCAGTACTTC. V usage is TRBV12-3 or TRBV12-4 and J usage is TRBJ2-5; no definite D call. V was clipped by 6 bases and J by 6 bases, with 11 bases between them. The CDR3 extends over 12 amino acids.

This clonotype was recorded at least ten times. The V and J genes are TRBV9 and TRBJ2-3; no reliable D call. Germline loops: CDR1 SGDLS, CDR2 YYNGEE. This CDR3 is 12 amino acids long. Deletions cut 1 base from V and 0 bases from J, with 0 bases between. CDR3 region: CASSVSTDTQYF. In DNA form, the CDR3 reads TGTGCCAGCAGCGTAAGCACAGATACGCAGTATTTT. Supplemented by reference TRBV9 and TRBJ2-3, the full variable domain reads DSGVTQTPKHLITATGQRVTLRCSPRSGDLSVYWYQQSLDQGLQFLIQYYNGEERAKGNILERFSAQQFPDLHSELNLSSLELGDSALYFCASSVSTDTQYFGPGTRLTVL.

This clonotype has at least ten counts. J is TRBJ1-6 and V is TRBV7-9; D ambiguous. Trimming cost V 5 bases and J 2 bases, with 22 bases left between them. Germline CDR1 SEHNR, CDR2 FQNEAQ (reference sequence). The CDR3 is made up of 19 amino acids. CDR3 residues: CASSHLGRKTRPYNSPLHF. As DNA, the CDR3 is TGTGCCAGCAGCCACCTCGGGCGTAAGACCCGACCCTATAATTCACCCCTCCACTTT. Complete variable domain (other parts from reference TRBV7-9 and TRBJ1-6): DTGVSQNPRHKITKRGQNVTFRCDPISEHNRLYWYRQTLGQGPEFLTYFQNEAQLEKSRLLSDRFSAERPKGSFSTLEIQRTEQGDSAMYLCASSHLGRKTRPYNSPLHFGNGTRLTVT.

This clonotype has at least ten counts. The V call is TRBV6-6, the J call TRBJ1-2; 7 bases are a match to TRBD1. Losses at the gene ends were 7 bases for V and 8 bases for J; bases not matched to a gene: 7. This CDR3 comprises 12 residues. Per germline, CDR1 MNHNY and CDR2 SVGAGI (reference sequence). The CDR3 loop is CASNPTGDGYTF. For the CDR3, the DNA is TGTGCCAGCAATCCAACAGGGGACGGCTACACCTTC.

This clonotype showed up just once. CDR3 in DNA: TGTGCCAGCAGCTTGTGGGTAGCGAACACCGGGGAGCTGTTTTTT. Translation gives CASSLWVANTGELFF. The chain links TRBV7-2 to TRBJ2-2, with no clear D. The CDR3 covers 15 residues. V was shortened by 3 bases and J by 0 bases, with 8 bases between the two germline ends. Germline V gene sequence: CDR1 SGHTA, CDR2 FQGNSA.

This clonotype has at least ten counts. The chain carries TRBV20-1 and TRBJ2-2; D is ambiguous. V was cut by 6 bases and J by 3 bases, with 2 bases left in between. Germline lookup yields CDR1 DFQATT and CDR2 SNEGSKA (reference sequence). The CDR3 is 10 amino acids. CDR3 bases: TGCAGTGCCTACACCGGGGAGCTGTTTTTT. Translation gives CSAYTGELFF.

CDR3 protein: CATSRDLSQPQHF. The CDR3 nucleotides read TGTGCCACCAGCAGAGATCTGTCCCAGCCCCAGCATTTT. The chain uses TRBV15 and TRBJ1-5; no clear D. The CDR3 consists of 13 residues. Germline V lookup: CDR1 LNHNV, CDR2 YYDKDF (reference sequence). Trimming pared 0 bases from V and 7 bases from J, leaving 7 bases between.

This clonotype was counted ten times or more. V is TRBV4-1 and J is TRBJ1-2, with D perhaps matching TRBD1 (5 bases). V was trimmed by 0 bases and J by 6 bases, leaving 14 bases between them. There are 15 residues in the CDR3. The germline CDR1 and CDR2 sequences are MGHRA and YSYEKL. CDR3 nucleotides: TGCGCCAGCAGCCAAGATATCGGGGGAACTAATGGCTACACCTTC. Translating gives CASSQDIGGTNGYTF.

The J gene is TRBJ1-1, the V gene TRBV4-3, with TRBD1 identical over 7 bases. The V gene end was trimmed by 2 bases and the J gene end by 3 bases; junction bases not matched to a gene: 3. Germline V CDR1 and CDR2: LGHNA, YSLEER. The CDR3 runs to 14 residues. The CDR3 reads CASSQSDRDTEAFF. The DNA of the CDR3 is TGCGCCAGCAGCCAATCTGACAGGGACACTGAAGCTTTCTTT.

This rearrangement joins TRBV28 to TRBJ1-6, with D perhaps TRBD1 (5 bases). The CDR3 sequence is 12 residues long. In germline, CDR1 is MDHEN, CDR2 SYDVKM. Trimming pared 1 base from V and 16 bases from J, leaving 11 bases between. The CDR3 coding sequence is TGTGCCAGCAGTTTATTCGGGCAGGGTCTCCACTTT. The encoded protein is CASSLFGQGLHF.

CDR3: CASSARALGQPQHF. The DNA for the CDR3 is TGTGCCAGCAGTGCTAGAGCTTTAGGTCAGCCCCAGCATTTT. The V and J genes are TRBV25-1 and TRBJ1-5; D unresolved. Germline CDR1 and CDR2: MGHDK and SYGVNS. The CDR3 loop spans 14 amino acids. V lost 4 bases and J lost 6, with 13 bases in between. The complete variable domain, with remaining parts taken from reference TRBV25-1 and TRBJ1-5, reads EADIYQTPRYLVIGTGKKITLECSQTMGHDKMYWYQQDPGMELHLIHYSYGVNSTEKGDLSSESTVSRIRTEHFPLTLESARPSHTSQYLCASSARALGQPQHFGDGTRLSIL.

V gene TRBV19 combines with J gene TRBJ1-3; D is unresolved. V was pared by 8 bases and J by 2 bases, with 16 bases between. The CDR3 consists of 15 residues. CDR1 LNHDA and CDR2 SQIVND come from the germline V gene (reference sequence). The CDR3 coding sequence is TGTGCCAGTCGGGCAGGAGAATACCCTGGAAACACCATATATTTT. Translated: CASRAGEYPGNTIYF.

This clonotype was counted at least ten times. The chain links TRBV7-2 to TRBJ1-1; tentatively, D is TRBD1 (6 bases). Germline CDR1 is SGHTA and CDR2 is FQGNSA. The V gene lost 0 bases and the J gene lost 0 bases, with 8 bases spanning the gap. This CDR3 region has 15 residues. The DNA for the CDR3 is TGTGCCAGCAGCTTAGCGGACAGCCTGAACACTGAAGCTTTCTTT. Translated, it gives CASSLADSLNTEAFF.